In this sample, the clone carrying this T cell receptor (beta chain) turned up a few times. TCRdb keeps only in-frame clones here, not all; method: immunoSEQ multiplex PCR. Here the sample spans over a million clones, around three quarters being singletons. These data originate in a study of shared clonotypes between healthy human individuals. About the research overall: Plates per donor: three CD4 naive, three CD4 memory, two CD8 naive, one CD8 memory.

The CDR3 is 16 amino acids. J lost 2 bases, V lost 0 bases, and 7 bases had no gene match. The V gene's germline CDR1 is SGDLS and CDR2 YYNGEE. The rearrangement links TRBV9 to TRBJ2-5; 7 positions match TRBD2. The source is a young man in good health. Some clones in this sample may be carry-over from other donors' samples. Sequencing input: memory CD4+ T cells from PBMCs. Sample subset: CD45RA-negative fraction. CDR3 protein: CASSVESGMGQETQYF. DNA of the CDR3: TGTGCCAGCAGCGTAGAGAGCGGGATGGGGCAAGAGACCCAGTACTTC.